The 14 T cell receptor beta chains reported below all come from one sample, sequenced in a study of blood T cells in healthy people across ages. Using a J-beta primer mix together with a sample-barcoded 5' primer, a second PCR was run for roughly 6 to 11 cycles. From the 5' RACE reads, TCRdb called clonotypes with MiXCR, one entry per CDR3 protein. Of around 1,800,000 distinct CDR3 sequences listed, about two fifths are singletons. Sequenced sample: blood. The receptors come from a human donor in good health.

This chain uses TRBV6-5 with TRBJ1-5; 8 bases are a match to TRBD1. Germline CDR1 and CDR2: MNHEY and SVGAGI. The CDR3 runs 15 residues. With 2 bases clipped from V and 5 bases from J, the junction kept 5 bases outside the gene matches. CDR3 in DNA: TGTGCCAGCAGTTACGGACAGGGCCCCGATCAGCCCCAGCATTTT. It codes for CASSYGQGPDQPQHF.

The V and J genes are TRBV27 and TRBJ2-5; 7 nucleotides line up with TRBD1. The V gene's germline CDR1 is MNHEY and CDR2 SMNVEV (reference sequence). V shed 5 bases and J 11 bases; nucleotides not matched to a gene: 14. The CDR3 consists of 14 residues. The CDR3 sequence is CASSPEEGQSEQYF. As DNA, the CDR3 is TGTGCCAGCAGTCCGGAAGAGGGACAGTCGGAGCAGTACTTC.

CDR3 DNA: TGCGCCAGCAGCCAAGATAGGACAACGGTTGAAAAACTGTTTTTT. Translation: CASSQDRTTVEKLFF. This rearrangement joins TRBV4-3 to TRBJ1-4; D perhaps matches TRBD1 (5 bases). V shed 0 bases and J shed 7 bases, with 12 bases lying between them. This CDR3 is 15 amino acids long. Germline V gene sequence: CDR1 LGHNA, CDR2 YSLEER.

This chain joins TRBV9 and TRBJ2-1; D is undetermined. There are 16 residues in the CDR3. Germline values: CDR1 SGDLS, CDR2 YYNGEE. V was clipped by 4 bases and J by 1 base, with 15 bases between them. The CDR3 DNA sequence: TGTGCCAGCAGCACCGGGCATACACCGTCCTACAATGAGCAGTTCTTC. Amino acids: CASSTGHTPSYNEQFF. Using reference TRBV9 and TRBJ2-1 for the parts outside the CDR3, the full variable domain is DSGVTQTPKHLITATGQRVTLRCSPRSGDLSVYWYQQSLDQGLQFLIQYYNGEERAKGNILERFSAQQFPDLHSELNLSSLELGDSALYFCASSTGHTPSYNEQFFGPGTRLTVL.

The chain recombines TRBV12-3 or TRBV12-4 with TRBJ1-1, with D maybe TRBD1 (5 bases). The CDR3 is made up of 16 amino acids. Trimming left V 7 bases short and J 4 bases short, with 22 bases between. As DNA, the CDR3 is TGTGCCAGCAAGTTTGGGTCTGGAGGGGAGGGCACTGAAGCTTTCTTT. Translating it yields CASKFGSGGEGTEAFF.

V usage is TRBV4-1 and J usage is TRBJ2-4, with 9 positions matching TRBD1. The J call could be wrong; TRBJ2-7 is a better fit for the DNA end. CDR3 length: 16 residues. The germline V gene encodes CDR1 MGHRA and CDR2 YSYEKL. The CDR3 reads CASSHDPGTGTYEQYF. The CDR3 bases are TGCGCCAGCAGCCACGATCCCGGGACAGGGACCTACGAGCAGTACTTC.

This clonotype has more than one count but fewer than ten. A read error may account for a junction end that differs from germline. The chain couples TRBV5-1 to TRBJ2-3; 7 nucleotides agree with TRBD1. This CDR3 spans 14 amino acids. CDR1 is SGHRS and CDR2 is YFSETQ in the germline V gene. Written as DNA, the CDR3 is TGCGTCAGCAGCTTACCGGGACAGACAGATACGCAGTATTTT. Amino acid sequence: CVSSLPGQTDTQYF.

The chain combines TRBV29-1 with TRBJ1-1; a weak D match, TRBD1 (5 bases). Trimming stripped 7 bases from V and 0 bases from J, with 12 bases between. The CDR3 consists of 13 residues. CDR1 and CDR2 from the germline V gene are SQVTM and ANQGSEA. The CDR3, as DNA: TGCAGCGCCTACAGGCGACTGAACACTGAAGCTTTCTTT. This codes for CSAYRRLNTEAFF.

This clonotype came up once. The genes are TRBV5-1 and TRBJ1-4; no reliable D call. V was clipped by 1 base and J by 6 bases, with 13 bases between them. Germline V lookup: CDR1 SGHRS, CDR2 YFSETQ. The CDR3 length is 15 residues. CDR3 residues: CASSLSALGHEKLFF. The CDR3 nucleotides read TGCGCCAGCAGCTTGTCAGCCCTCGGACATGAAAAACTGTTTTTT.

This clonotype has more than one count but fewer than ten. This sequence joins TRBV10-3 and TRBJ2-5; D possibly corresponds to TRBD2 (5 bases). This CDR3 is 13 amino acids long. Trimming took off 2 bases at V and 5 bases at J, with 9 bases between the two ends. In germline, CDR1 is ENHRY, CDR2 SYGVKD. The CDR3 region has the DNA TGTGCCATCAGTGAGATCTCGGGGGAGACCCAGTACTTC. Translated, it gives CAISEISGETQYF.

This chain joins TRBV15 and TRBJ2-4; TRBD1 agrees at 8 bases. Gene TRBJ2-5 matches the end of the DNA better, so the J call may be wrong. Germline loops: CDR1 LNHNV, CDR2 YYDKDF (reference sequence). This CDR3 has 13 amino acids. CDR3 nucleotides: TGTGCCACCAGCCCCCGGACAGGGGAGACCCAGTACTTC. It codes for CATSPRTGETQYF.

The V and J genes are TRBV5-6 and TRBJ2-5; 7 bases align to TRBD1. CDR1 is SGHDT and CDR2 is YYEEEE in the germline V gene. Unmatched junction bases numbered 10, after V lost 1 base and J lost 4 bases. The CDR3 is made up of 16 amino acids. The CDR3 loop reads CASSLLKGARRETQYF. CDR3 nucleotide sequence: TGTGCCAGCAGCTTGCTTAAGGGGGCTAGGAGAGAGACCCAGTACTTC.

This clonotype has just a few counts. The chain joins TRBV6-1 to TRBJ1-1, with D possibly TRBD1 on 5 matching bases. Deletions cut 5 bases from V and 3 bases from J, with 10 bases between. Germline loops: CDR1 MNHNS, CDR2 SASEGT. The CDR3 contains 13 residues. The CDR3 sequence: CASSWDGHTEAFF. CDR3 DNA sequence: TGTGCCAGCAGTTGGGACGGGCACACTGAAGCTTTCTTT.

This clonotype was observed a handful of times. Compared with germline, one end of the junction differs, possibly owing to a read error. The J gene is TRBJ1-2, the V gene TRBV27; D call uncertain. Germline-derived CDR1 and CDR2 are MNHEY and SMNVEV (reference sequence). This CDR3 has 15 residues. CDR3 in DNA: TGTGCCAGCAGTCCCCGATGGGGTGGGAACTATGGCTGCACCTTC. Translating it yields CASSPRWGGNYGCTF.